The rows below give T cell receptor beta chains drawn from one sample of a study of T-cell memory formation after mild COVID-19. TCRdb redid the calling of the 5' RACE reads with MiXCR, one entry per CDR3 protein. The sample includes some 190,000 distinct CDR3 sequences, around 18% of them seen just once. The sample comprised PBMCs or a T cell subset sorted from them (not recorded which). All receptors come from an adult woman who had mild COVID-19 (a few samples of this study predate the infection). Cell type and time point are not known. CDR3s include the opening cysteine and the closing phenylalanine or tryptophan. D genes are given only for firm matches. Size tells how often a clone was seen (once, few, many) or the class of an expanded clone, and some rows leave it out.

>TRBV5-1|-|TRBJ2-2|TRBD1
CVSSFRDRATGELFF
TGCGTCAGCAGCTTTCGGGACAGGGCGACCGGGGAGCTGTTTTTT
>TRBV24-1|few|TRBJ1-4|TRBD1
CAHRGCGQGGEKLFF
TGTGCCCACCGCGGTTGCGGACAGGGAGGTGAAAAACTGTTTTTT
>TRBV20-1|few|TRBJ2-5|-
CSARRGIIGETQYF
TGCAGTGCTAGACGAGGAATCATCGGGGAGACCCAGTACTTC
>TRBV5-1|few|TRBJ2-3|-
CASSQRTSTDTQYF
TGCGCCAGCAGCCAGCGGACAAGCACAGATACGCAGTATTTT
>TRBV12-3/TRBV12-4|-|TRBJ2-7|-
CASSLGGTVLGYEQYF
TGTGCCAGCAGTTTAGGTGGGACGGTCCTGGGATACGAGCAGTACTTC
>TRBV7-6|-|TRBJ2-2|TRBD1
CASSFRDSRLTGELFF
TGTGCCAGCAGCTTCCGGGACAGCCGTCTCACCGGGGAGCTGTTTTTT
>TRBV2|-|TRBJ1-2|-
CASSGGALGGYTF
TGTGCCAGCAGTGGGGGGGCGCTTGGAGGCTACACCTTC
>TRBV20-1|few|TRBJ1-6|-
CSARAKGISSYNSPLHF
TGCAGTGCTAGGGCGAAAGGGATCAGCTCCTATAATTCACCCCTCCACTTT
>TRBV5-1|-|TRBJ2-3|TRBD2
CASRRTSGRTDTQYF
TGCGCCAGCCGCCGGACTAGCGGCCGCACAGATACGCAGTATTTT
>TRBV10-2|-|TRBJ1-3|-
CASSEARVNTIYF
TGCGCCAGCAGTGAGGCCAGGGTTAACACCATATATTTT
>TRBV7-2|many|TRBJ2-2|TRBD2
CASSPGLAATGELFF
TGTGCCAGCAGCCCGGGACTAGCGGCCACCGGGGAGCTGTTTTTT
>TRBV7-9|few|TRBJ2-7|-
CASSTGLHYEQYF
TGTGCCAGCAGCACGGGACTTCATTACGAGCAGTACTTC
>TRBV25-1|few|TRBJ2-6|-
CASRGLGSHSGANVLTF
TGTGCCAGCAGAGGTTTAGGGTCCCACTCTGGGGCCAACGTCCTGACTTTC
>TRBV27|few|TRBJ1-1|-
CASSLSRAAEAFF
TGTGCCAGCAGTTTATCGAGGGCGGCTGAAGCTTTCTTT
>TRBV18|-|TRBJ1-4|-
CASSLLTPPNEKLFF
TGTGCCAGCTCCCTATTGACACCTCCAAATGAAAAACTGTTTTTT
>TRBV12-3/TRBV12-4|few|TRBJ2-1|-
CASRYSYNEQFF
TGTGCCAGCAGGTATAGCTACAATGAGCAGTTCTTC
>TRBV4-2|-|TRBJ1-1|TRBD1
CASSQVAGGKDEAFF
TGTGCCAGCAGCCAAGTTGCAGGGGGCAAAGATGAAGCTTTCTTT
>TRBV9|-|TRBJ2-1|-
CASSVDGGGSANEQFF
TGTGCCAGCAGCGTAGATGGGGGGGGCTCGGCGAATGAGCAGTTCTTC
>TRBV30|few|TRBJ2-3|-
CAWSIGHAHAADTQYF
TGTGCCTGGAGTATAGGGCACGCTCACGCGGCAGATACGCAGTATTTT
>TRBV6-2/TRBV6-3|few|TRBJ2-7|TRBD2
CASSYPSGSRPYEQYF
TGTGCCAGCAGTTACCCCAGCGGGAGTCGTCCCTACGAGCAGTACTTC
>TRBV6-1|-|TRBJ2-5|-
CASSHYPTGYQETQYF
TGTGCCAGCAGTCATTACCCGACAGGCTACCAAGAGACCCAGTACTTC
>TRBV5-6|-|TRBJ2-7|-
CASSLQGFGYEQYF
TGTGCCAGCAGCTTGCAAGGTTTTGGGTACGAGCAGTACTTC
>TRBV7-6|few|TRBJ2-1|-
CASSSFDEQFF
TGTGCCAGCAGCTCCTTTGATGAGCAGTTCTTC
>TRBV20-1|-|TRBJ2-3|-
CSAPHTSTDTQYF
TGCAGTGCCCCTCATACTAGCACAGATACGCAGTATTTT
>TRBV3-1|-|TRBJ2-5|-
CASSPTIGETQYF
TGTGCCAGCAGCCCAACCATAGGGGAGACCCAGTACTTC
>TRBV6-2/TRBV6-3|-|TRBJ2-7|-
CASNPSSFGEQYF
TGTGCCAGCAATCCTTCATCCTTTGGCGAGCAGTACTTC
>TRBV5-4|few|TRBJ1-4|TRBD1
CASSIQGENEKLFF
TGTGCCAGCAGCATACAGGGGGAGAATGAAAAACTGTTTTTT
>TRBV12-3/TRBV12-4|few|TRBJ2-3|-
CASSHRGVYTDTQYF
TGTGCCAGCAGCCACCGGGGCGTATACACAGATACGCAGTATTTT
>TRBV7-2|few|TRBJ2-1|TRBD2
CASSLVGGGYNEQFF
TGTGCCAGCAGCTTAGTCGGGGGAGGGTACAATGAGCAGTTCTTC
>TRBV7-2|-|TRBJ2-3|-
CASPGTGARHDTQYF
TGTGCCAGCCCCGGCACCGGGGCTCGACATGATACGCAGTATTTT
>TRBV29-1|few|TRBJ2-3|TRBD2
CSVGGGGSTDTQYF
TGCAGCGTTGGGGGCGGGGGAAGCACAGATACGCAGTATTTT
>TRBV12-3/TRBV12-4|-|TRBJ2-4|-
CASSLGTTGKNIQYF
TGTGCCAGCAGTTTAGGCACAACGGGCAAAAACATTCAGTACTTC
>TRBV4-1|-|TRBJ2-1|-
CASARVGRDEQFF
TGCGCCAGCGCTAGAGTCGGACGGGATGAGCAGTTCTTC
>TRBV2|-|TRBJ1-1|-
CASSGGLLYTEAFF
TGTGCCAGCAGTGGGGGGTTACTCTACACTGAAGCTTTCTTT
>TRBV4-2|few|TRBJ2-2|-
CASSQGRNTGELFF
TGTGCCAGCAGCCAAGGGAGGAACACCGGGGAGCTGTTTTTT
>TRBV12-3/TRBV12-4|-|TRBJ2-5|-
CASRAGSLETQYF
TGTGCCAGCAGAGCAGGGTCTTTAGAGACCCAGTACTTC
>TRBV29-1|-|TRBJ1-6|-
CSVQVGYNSPLHF
TGCAGCGTACAGGTGGGCTATAATTCACCCCTCCACTTT
>TRBV3-1|few|TRBJ2-7|TRBD1
CASSHPGQGPYEQYF
TGTGCCAGCAGTCACCCGGGACAGGGACCCTACGAGCAGTACTTC
>TRBV30|few|TRBJ1-5|-
CAWSKGARNQPQHF
TGTGCCTGGAGTAAAGGGGCACGCAATCAGCCCCAGCATTTT
>TRBV3-1|-|TRBJ1-1|TRBD1
CASSPRQGARMNTEAFF
TGTGCCAGCAGCCCACGACAGGGGGCACGCATGAACACTGAAGCTTTCTTT
>TRBV11-2|-|TRBJ2-5|-
CASSLAAHLETQYF
TGTGCCAGCAGCTTAGCGGCGCACTTGGAGACCCAGTACTTC
>TRBV12-3/TRBV12-4|-|TRBJ1-1|TRBD1
CASSSWTGYKNTEAFF
TGTGCCAGCAGCTCTTGGACAGGGTATAAGAACACTGAAGCTTTCTTT
>TRBV29-1|many|TRBJ2-1|-
CSVSGGGDEQFF
TGCAGCGTTTCGGGAGGGGGCGATGAGCAGTTCTTC
>TRBV10-3|few|TRBJ2-3|-
CAISGSGRGTDTQYF
TGTGCCATCAGTGGTAGCGGCCGGGGGACAGATACGCAGTATTTT
>TRBV11-3|few|TRBJ2-1|TRBD2
CASSPSGSGYNEQFF
TGTGCCAGCAGCCCTAGCGGGAGTGGTTACAATGAGCAGTTCTTC
>TRBV29-1|-|TRBJ1-5|TRBD1
CSVVTGVNNQPQHF
TGCAGCGTGGTGACAGGGGTTAACAATCAGCCCCAGCATTTT